These 7 T cell receptor beta chains originate from one sample sequenced in a study of OX40 agonist ivuxolimab in advanced cancers. Method: immunoSEQ multiplex PCR; TCRdb's copy keeps in-frame clones and lacks some. The sample carries around 70,000 clones, 75% to 85% recorded once. The sample here was CD4+ or CD8+ T cells sorted from blood, taken in a trial of the OX40 agonist ivuxolimab. These receptors were taken from an adult with an advanced solid tumor such as melanoma, head and neck, liver or kidney cancer.

This clone occurred once. The chain combines TRBV19 with TRBJ2-5; 12 bases agree with TRBD1. V lost 5 bases to trimming and J lost 4 bases; unmatched junction nucleotides: 8. The CDR3 has 16 residues. CDR1 and CDR2 (germline): LNHDA, SQIVND (reference sequence). CDR3 amino acids: CASSPGTGGARETQYF. The CDR3 nucleotides are TGTGCCAGTAGTCCCGGGACAGGGGGCGCGAGAGAGACCCAGTACTTC.

The chain joins TRBV29-1 to TRBJ2-3; no clear D. Germline V CDR1 and CDR2: SQVTM, ANQGSEA. The CDR3 length is 13 residues. Trimming took 1 base from V and 6 from J, leaving 11 bases between them. The CDR3 sequence is CSVEGVGADTQYF. CDR3 DNA: TGCAGCGTTGAAGGGGTCGGAGCGGATACGCAGTATTTT.

J is TRBJ1-2 and V is TRBV11-2; perhaps TRBD1 as D (6 bases). This CDR3 is built from 14 residues. V was cut by 4 bases and J by 7 bases, with 16 bases left in between. Germline-derived CDR1 and CDR2 are SGHAT and FQNNGV. The CDR3 DNA reads as TGTGCCAGCAGCTACCCCCAGGGGCGCGGTGGCTACACCTTC. Its protein product is CASSYPQGRGGYTF.

This clone was counted once. The chain recombines TRBV5-1 with TRBJ2-2; no clear D gene. Germline CDR1 SGHRS, CDR2 YFSETQ. The CDR3 extends over 18 amino acids. V was shortened by 0 bases and J by 2 bases, with 17 bases between the two germline ends. The CDR3, as DNA: TGCGCCAGCAGCTTGGCGAGGTTTGGACGGATCAACACCGGGGAGCTGTTTTTT. Amino acid sequence: CASSLARFGRINTGELFF.

Worth noting for this clone: At the DNA level, this CDR3 is encoded by other sequences in the same sample as well. This chain joins TRBV21-1 and TRBJ1-5. TRBV21-1 is deemed a pseudogene. This CDR3 contains 15 residues. CDR3 DNA sequence: TGTGCCAGCAGCAAAGCATCTCGGAGGAGGCAGCCCCAGCATTTT. It codes for CASSKASRRRQPQHF.

This chain links TRBV4-2 with TRBJ2-4, with D unclear. V was shortened by 0 bases and J by 3 bases, with 21 bases between the two germline ends. CDR1 and CDR2 (germline): LGHNA, YNFKEQ. The CDR3 covers 19 residues. This CDR3 is CASSQERLTGMVGKNIQYF. DNA for the CDR3: TGTGCCAGCAGCCAAGAACGACTGACTGGGATGGTGGGCAAAAACATTCAGTACTTC.

The chain uses TRBV18 and TRBJ1-4; 9 nucleotides line up with TRBD1. The CDR3 covers 15 residues. V lost 4 bases to trimming and J lost 3 bases; unmatched junction nucleotides: 3. Germline-derived CDR1 and CDR2 are KGHSH and LQKENI. The CDR3: CASSRGTGSNEKLFF. The CDR3 region has the DNA TGTGCCAGCTCACGGGGGACAGGGTCTAATGAAAAACTGTTTTTT.